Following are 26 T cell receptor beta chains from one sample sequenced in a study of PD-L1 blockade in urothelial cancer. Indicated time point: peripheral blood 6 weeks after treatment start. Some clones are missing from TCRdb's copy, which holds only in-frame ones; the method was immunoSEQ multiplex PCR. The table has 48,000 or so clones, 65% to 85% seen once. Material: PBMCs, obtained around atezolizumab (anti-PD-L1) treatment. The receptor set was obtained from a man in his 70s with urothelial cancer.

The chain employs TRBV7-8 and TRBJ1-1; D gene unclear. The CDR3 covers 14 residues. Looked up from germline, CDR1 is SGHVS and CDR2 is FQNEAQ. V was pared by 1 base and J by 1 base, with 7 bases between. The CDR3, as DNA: TGTGCCAGCAGCTTAGGCCCAGGGAACACTGAAGCTTTCTTT. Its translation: CASSLGPGNTEAFF.

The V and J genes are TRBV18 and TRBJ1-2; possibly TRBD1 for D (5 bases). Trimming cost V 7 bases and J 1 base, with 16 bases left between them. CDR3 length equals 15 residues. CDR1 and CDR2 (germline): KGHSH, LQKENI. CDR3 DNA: TGTGCCAGCTACATAGGGGCAACGGTTAACTATGGCTACACCTTC. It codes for CASYIGATVNYGYTF.

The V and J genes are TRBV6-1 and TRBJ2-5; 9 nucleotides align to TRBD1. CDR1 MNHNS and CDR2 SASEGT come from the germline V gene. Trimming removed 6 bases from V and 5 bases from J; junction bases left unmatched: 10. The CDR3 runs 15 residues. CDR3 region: CASSQSRTGGETQYF. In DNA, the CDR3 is TGTGCCAGCAGCCAAAGCCGAACAGGGGGCGAGACCCAGTACTTC.

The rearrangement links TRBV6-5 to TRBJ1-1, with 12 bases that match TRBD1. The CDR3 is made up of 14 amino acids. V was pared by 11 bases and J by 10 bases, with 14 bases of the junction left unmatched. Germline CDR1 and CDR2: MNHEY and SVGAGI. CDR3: CAVFVGTGGAGAFF. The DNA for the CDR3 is TGTGCCGTCTTTGTTGGGACAGGGGGCGCAGGAGCTTTCTTT.

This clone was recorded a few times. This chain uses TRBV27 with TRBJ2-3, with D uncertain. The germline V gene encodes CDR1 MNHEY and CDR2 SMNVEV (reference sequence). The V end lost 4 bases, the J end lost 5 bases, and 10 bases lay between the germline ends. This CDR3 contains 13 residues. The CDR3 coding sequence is TGTGCCAGCAGTTCTCCTTCGGTAGATACGCAGTATTTT. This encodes CASSSPSVDTQYF.

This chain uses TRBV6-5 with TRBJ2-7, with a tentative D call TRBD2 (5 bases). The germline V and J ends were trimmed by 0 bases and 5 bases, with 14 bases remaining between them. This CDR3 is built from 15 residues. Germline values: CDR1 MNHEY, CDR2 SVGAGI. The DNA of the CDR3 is TGTGCCAGCAGTTACTCCCGAGCGGCCGCCCACGAGCAGTACTTC. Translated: CASSYSRAAAHEQYF.

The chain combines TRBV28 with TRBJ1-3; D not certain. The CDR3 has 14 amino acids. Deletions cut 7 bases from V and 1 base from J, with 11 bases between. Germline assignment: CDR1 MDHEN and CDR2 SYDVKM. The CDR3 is CASTSSGSGNTIYF. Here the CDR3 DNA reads TGTGCCAGCACCTCCTCGGGATCTGGAAACACCATATATTTT.

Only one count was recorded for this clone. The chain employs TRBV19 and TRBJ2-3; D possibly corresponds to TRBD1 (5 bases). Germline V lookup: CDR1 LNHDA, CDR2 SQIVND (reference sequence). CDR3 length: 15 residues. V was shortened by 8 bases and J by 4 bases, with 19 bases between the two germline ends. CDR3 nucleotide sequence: TGTGCCAGTGCCCGAGTCAGGGAAAGGGCAGATACGCAGTATTTT. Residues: CASARVRERADTQYF.

The CDR3 DNA reads as TGTGCCAGCACCCCGGGACAGGGCGGGGAGCAGTACTTC. It specifies CASTPGQGGEQYF. The chain is built from TRBV19 and TRBJ2-7; 9 nucleotides align to TRBD1. Germline CDR1 reads LNHDA; CDR2 reads SQIVND (reference sequence). V was pared by 9 bases and J by 7 bases, with 10 bases of the junction left unmatched. The CDR3 is made up of 13 amino acids.

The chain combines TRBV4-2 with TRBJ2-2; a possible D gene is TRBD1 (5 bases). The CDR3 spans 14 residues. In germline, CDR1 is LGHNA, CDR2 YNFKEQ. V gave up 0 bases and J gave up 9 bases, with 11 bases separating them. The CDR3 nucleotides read TGTGCCAGCAGCCAAGATCAGGGCTCCTGGGAGCTGTTTTTT. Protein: CASSQDQGSWELFF.

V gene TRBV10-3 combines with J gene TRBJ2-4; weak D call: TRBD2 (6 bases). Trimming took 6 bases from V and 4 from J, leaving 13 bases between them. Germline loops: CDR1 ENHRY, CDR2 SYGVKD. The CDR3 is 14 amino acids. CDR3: CAISAGTRKNIQYF. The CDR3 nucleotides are TGTGCCATCAGCGCCGGGACTCGAAAAAACATTCAGTACTTC.

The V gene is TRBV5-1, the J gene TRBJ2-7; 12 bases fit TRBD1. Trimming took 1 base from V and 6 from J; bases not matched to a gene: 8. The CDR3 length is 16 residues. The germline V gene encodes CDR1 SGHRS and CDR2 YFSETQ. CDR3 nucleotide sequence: TGCGCCAGCAGCTTGTCGACGGGACAGGGGGCTTTCGAGCAGTACTTC. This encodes CASSLSTGQGAFEQYF.

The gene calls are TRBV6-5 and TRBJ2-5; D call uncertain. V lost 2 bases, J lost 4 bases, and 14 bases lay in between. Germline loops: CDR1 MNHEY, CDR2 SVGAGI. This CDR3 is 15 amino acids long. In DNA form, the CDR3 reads TGTGCCAGCAGTTACCTAACAGCATACGGAGAGACCCAGTACTTC. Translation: CASSYLTAYGETQYF.

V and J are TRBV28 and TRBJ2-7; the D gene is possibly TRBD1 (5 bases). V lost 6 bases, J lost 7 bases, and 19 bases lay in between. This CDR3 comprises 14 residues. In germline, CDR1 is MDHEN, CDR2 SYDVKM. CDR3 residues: CASRPRGVRVEQYF. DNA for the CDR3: TGTGCCAGCAGGCCCCGAGGTGTCAGGGTTGAGCAGTACTTC. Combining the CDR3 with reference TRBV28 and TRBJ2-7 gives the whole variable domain DVKVTQSSRYLVKRTGEKVFLECVQDMDHENMFWYRQDPGLGLRLIYFSYDVKMKEKGDIPEGYSVSREKKERFSLILESASTNQTSMYLCASRPRGVRVEQYFGPGTRLTVT.

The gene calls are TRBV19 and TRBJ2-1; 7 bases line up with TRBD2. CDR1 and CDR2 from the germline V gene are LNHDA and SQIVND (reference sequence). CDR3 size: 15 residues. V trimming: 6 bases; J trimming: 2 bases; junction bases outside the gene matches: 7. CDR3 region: CASRARGDAYNEQFF. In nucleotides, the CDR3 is TGTGCCAGTAGGGCTCGGGGGGACGCCTACAATGAGCAGTTCTTC.

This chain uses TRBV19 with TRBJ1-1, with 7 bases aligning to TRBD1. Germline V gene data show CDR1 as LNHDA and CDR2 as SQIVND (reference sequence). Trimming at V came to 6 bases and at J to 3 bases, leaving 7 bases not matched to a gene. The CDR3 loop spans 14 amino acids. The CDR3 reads CASRGTAEDTEAFF. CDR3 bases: TGTGCCAGTAGGGGGACAGCCGAGGACACTGAAGCTTTCTTT.

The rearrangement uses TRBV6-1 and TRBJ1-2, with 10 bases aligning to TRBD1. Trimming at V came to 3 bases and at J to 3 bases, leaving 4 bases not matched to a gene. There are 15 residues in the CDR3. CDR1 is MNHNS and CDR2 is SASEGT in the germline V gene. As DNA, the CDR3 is TGTGCCAGCAGTGACCGGACAGGGGGGGACTATGGCTACACCTTC. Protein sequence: CASSDRTGGDYGYTF.

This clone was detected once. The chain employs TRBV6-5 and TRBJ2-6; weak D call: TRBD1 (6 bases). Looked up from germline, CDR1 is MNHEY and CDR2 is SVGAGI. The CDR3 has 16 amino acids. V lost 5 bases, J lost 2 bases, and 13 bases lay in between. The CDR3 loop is CASSNWGHTGANVLTF. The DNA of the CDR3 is TGTGCCAGCAGTAACTGGGGACATACTGGGGCCAACGTCCTGACTTTC.

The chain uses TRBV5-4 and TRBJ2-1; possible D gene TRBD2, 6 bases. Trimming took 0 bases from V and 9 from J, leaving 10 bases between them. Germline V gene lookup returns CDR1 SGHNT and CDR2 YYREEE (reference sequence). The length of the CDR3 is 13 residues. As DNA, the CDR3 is TGTGCCAGCAGCTTGGGACTAGTGGGTGAGCAGTTCTTC. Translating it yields CASSLGLVGEQFF.

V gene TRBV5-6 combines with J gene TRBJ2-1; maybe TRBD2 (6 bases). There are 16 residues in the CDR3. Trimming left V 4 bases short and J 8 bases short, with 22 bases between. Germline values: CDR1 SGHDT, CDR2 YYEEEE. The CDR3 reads CASSPRAGTPGDEQFF. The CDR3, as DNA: TGTGCCAGCAGCCCAAGGGCGGGCACCCCGGGGGATGAGCAGTTCTTC.

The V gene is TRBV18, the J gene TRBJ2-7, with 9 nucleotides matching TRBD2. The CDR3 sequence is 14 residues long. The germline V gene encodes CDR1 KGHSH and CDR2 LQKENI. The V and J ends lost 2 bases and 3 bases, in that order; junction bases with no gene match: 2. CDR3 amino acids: CASSPGLANYEQYF. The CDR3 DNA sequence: TGTGCCAGCTCACCAGGACTAGCGAACTACGAGCAGTACTTC.

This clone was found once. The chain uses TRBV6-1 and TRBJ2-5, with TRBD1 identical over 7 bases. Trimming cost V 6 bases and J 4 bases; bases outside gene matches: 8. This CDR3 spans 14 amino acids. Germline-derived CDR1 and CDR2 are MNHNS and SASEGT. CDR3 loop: CASSQDRVGETQYF. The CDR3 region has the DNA TGTGCCAGCAGCCAAGACAGGGTTGGAGAGACCCAGTACTTC.

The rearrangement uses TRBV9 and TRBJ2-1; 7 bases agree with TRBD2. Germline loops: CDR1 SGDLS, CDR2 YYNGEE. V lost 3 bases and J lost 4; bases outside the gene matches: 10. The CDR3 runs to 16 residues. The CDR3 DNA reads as TGTGCCAGCAGCGCCACCTCTAGCGGCGCTTACAATGAGCAGTTCTTC. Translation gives CASSATSSGAYNEQFF.

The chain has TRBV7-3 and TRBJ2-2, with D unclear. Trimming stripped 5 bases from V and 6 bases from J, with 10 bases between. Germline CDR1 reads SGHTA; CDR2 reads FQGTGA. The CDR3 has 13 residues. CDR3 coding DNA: TGTGCCAGCAGCGACCAGGCGTCCGGGGAGCTGTTTTTT. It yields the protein CASSDQASGELFF.

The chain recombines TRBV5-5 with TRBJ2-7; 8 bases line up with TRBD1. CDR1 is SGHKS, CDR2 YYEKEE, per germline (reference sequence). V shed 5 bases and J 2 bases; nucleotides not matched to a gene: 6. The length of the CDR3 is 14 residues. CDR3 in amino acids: CASSPGQAAYEQYF. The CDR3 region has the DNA TGTGCCAGCAGTCCGGGACAGGCGGCCTACGAGCAGTACTTC.

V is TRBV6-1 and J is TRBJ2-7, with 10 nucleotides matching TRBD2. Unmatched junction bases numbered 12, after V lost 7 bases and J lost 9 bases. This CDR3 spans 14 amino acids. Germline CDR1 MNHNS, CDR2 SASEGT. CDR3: CASKSSGGPPGQYF. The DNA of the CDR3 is TGTGCCAGCAAATCTAGCGGGGGACCCCCTGGGCAGTACTTC.